These 26 T cell receptor beta chains originate from one sample sequenced in a study of persistence of HIV-infected CD4 T cells. Cells were stimulated with overlapping HIV-1 Gag 15-mer peptides. Responding CD4+ T cells were sorted by upregulation of both CD40 ligand and CD69. The libraries were made with immunoSEQ version 4 in survey mode. Assay used: immunoSEQ multiplex PCR; TCRdb lists only in-frame clones, some missing. The sample has under 40,000 clones; approximately 66% are singletons. These receptors are not linked to any known antigen. The specimen was CD4+ T cells sorted from PBMCs after approximately 19-hour stimulation, collected from a patient who received antiretroviral therapy. The receptors here all came from an adult man with HIV who was CMV-seropositive.

This chain joins TRBV2 and TRBJ1-1; D is uncertain. V lost 1 base and J 4 bases, leaving 10 bases between the germline ends. The germline gives CDR1 SNHLY, CDR2 FYNNEI. CDR3 length equals 14 residues. CDR3 sequence: CASSEEGRFTEAFF. The CDR3 DNA is TGTGCCAGCAGTGAAGAGGGAAGGTTCACTGAAGCTTTCTTT.

A few counts support this clone. The CDR3 sequence is CASSEEADRNSISSGANVLTF. The CDR3 DNA follows: TGTGCCAGCAGTGAAGAAGCGGACAGAAATTCTATATCCTCTGGGGCCAACGTCCTGACTTTC. The chain joins TRBV6-1 to TRBJ2-6; maybe TRBD1 (6 bases). The CDR3 totals 21 residues. The germline V and J ends were trimmed by 1 base and 0 bases, with 22 bases remaining between them. Per the germline V gene, CDR1 is MNHNS and CDR2 is SASEGT.

This chain uses TRBV9 with TRBJ2-1; 7 bases map to TRBD1. V lost 4 bases and J lost 1; bases outside the gene matches: 5. The CDR3 loop spans 15 amino acids. The V gene's germline CDR1 is SGDLS and CDR2 YYNGEE. CDR3 bases: TGTGCCAGCAGCCCGGGACAGATATCCTACAATGAGCAGTTCTTC. Protein product: CASSPGQISYNEQFF.

The rearrangement links TRBV28 to TRBJ2-3; TRBD1 aligns across 7 bases. V shed 8 bases, J shed 6 bases, and the junction held 11 bases outside the gene matches. The length of the CDR3 is 14 residues. Germline CDR1 and CDR2: MDHEN and SYDVKM. In nucleotides, the CDR3 is TGTGCCAGCCTGACAGGGAGCGGTCTGGATACGCAGTATTTT. Amino acid sequence: CASLTGSGLDTQYF.

The chain joins TRBV7-9 to TRBJ2-6; D is tentatively TRBD1 or TRBD2 (5 bases each). Germline CDR1 SEHNR, CDR2 FQNEAQ (reference sequence). V was pared by 5 bases and J by 0 bases, with 20 bases between. The CDR3 is 19 amino acids. CDR3 DNA: TGTGCCAGCAGCCCCTCCCCGGGGACCCGTCCCTCTGGGGCCAACGTCCTGACTTTC. Protein product: CASSPSPGTRPSGANVLTF.

V and J are TRBV6-2 or TRBV6-3 and TRBJ2-1, with 8 bases that match TRBD2. The V gene's germline CDR1 is MNHEY and CDR2 SVGEGT. The CDR3 totals 15 residues. The V gene end was trimmed by 6 bases and the J gene end by 5 bases; junction bases not matched to a gene: 9. CDR3 sequence (DNA): TGTGCCAGCAGCCCAGCGGGGGCCGTTAACAATGAGCAGTTCTTC. Protein: CASSPAGAVNNEQFF.

V is TRBV2 and J is TRBJ1-2; D unresolved. CDR1 SNHLY and CDR2 FYNNEI come from the germline V gene. Trimming cost V 6 bases and J 4 bases, with 12 bases left between them. There are 13 residues in the CDR3. The CDR3 bases are TGTGCCAGCAGGGCGTCAATAATCTATGGCTACACCTTC. Translation: CASRASIIYGYTF.

The chain joins TRBV28 to TRBJ2-3, with D perhaps TRBD1 or TRBD2 (6 bases each). Trimming pared 4 bases from V and 5 bases from J, leaving 16 bases between. The CDR3 runs to 15 residues. CDR1 and CDR2 from the germline V gene are MDHEN and SYDVKM. CDR3 sequence reads: CASSSRRRGRDTQYF. The CDR3 nucleotides are TGTGCCAGCAGTTCCCGGCGTCGGGGGCGAGATACGCAGTATTTT.

The CDR3, as DNA: TGTGCCATCAGTGACAGGGGTAGGGGGCCTGATCAGCCCCAGCATTTT. It yields the protein CAISDRGRGPDQPQHF. The chain is built from TRBV10-3 and TRBJ1-5, with 7 bases lining up with TRBD1. The CDR3 runs 16 residues. V lost 3 bases to trimming and J lost 5 bases; unmatched junction nucleotides: 10. From germline, CDR1 is ENHRY and CDR2 SYGVKD.

The V gene is TRBV6-5, the J gene TRBJ2-5, with TRBD1 identical over 12 bases. This CDR3 region has 14 residues. Trimming took 6 bases from V and 4 from J; bases not matched to a gene: 3. Germline lookup yields CDR1 MNHEY and CDR2 SVGAGI. CDR3 nucleotides: TGTGCCAGCAGCCGGGACAGGGGGCGAGAGACCCAGTACTTC. It encodes CASSRDRGRETQYF.

J is TRBJ1-4 and V is TRBV18, with 7 bases identical to TRBD1. The germline gives CDR1 KGHSH, CDR2 LQKENI. CDR3 size: 14 residues. V gave up 3 bases and J gave up 8 bases; unmatched junction bases: 6. The CDR3 sequence: CASSPSQGREKLFF. The CDR3 DNA reads as TGTGCCAGCTCACCGTCACAGGGGAGAGAAAAACTGTTTTTT.

The chain couples TRBV5-6 to TRBJ1-4; 7 bases are a match to TRBD1. This CDR3 region has 16 residues. With V trimmed by 4 bases and J by 2 bases, 8 bases remained unmatched. Germline V gene sequence: CDR1 SGHDT, CDR2 YYEEEE. CDR3 protein: CASSNRQGDTNEKLFF. Here the CDR3 DNA reads TGTGCCAGCAGCAACCGACAGGGAGACACTAATGAAAAACTGTTTTTT.

To note about this clone: Mismatch with germline at one junction end may stem from a read error. The V gene is TRBV6-1, the J gene TRBJ2-1; D possibly uses TRBD1 or TRBD2 (5 bases each). Germline V gene sequence: CDR1 MNHNS, CDR2 SASEGT. This CDR3 has 14 amino acids. CDR3 in DNA: TGTGCCAGCAGTGAAAATCAAGGGACGTTTGTGGTGATCTTC. Protein product: CASSENQGTFVVIF.

The chain combines TRBV9 with TRBJ1-4; D is possibly TRBD1 (6 bases). V lost 4 bases to trimming and J lost 7 bases, with 14 bases between them. The CDR3 spans 14 residues. The germline V gene encodes CDR1 SGDLS and CDR2 YYNGEE. Here the CDR3 reads CASSTTGNSEKLFF. The DNA of the CDR3 is TGTGCCAGCAGCACAACAGGGAACTCTGAAAAACTGTTTTTT.

The rearrangement joins TRBV21-1 to TRBJ1-5; the table calls TRBD1, which could not be checked here. TRBV21-1 is a documented pseudogene. This CDR3 has 14 residues. CDR3 residues: CASIQGASNQPQHF. The CDR3 nucleotides are TGTGCCAGCATACAGGGGGCTAGCAATCAGCCCCAGCATTTT.

The rearrangement links TRBV5-4 to TRBJ2-6, with unresolved D. V lost 0 bases, J lost 0 bases, and 4 bases lay in between. Germline V gene sequence: CDR1 SGHNT, CDR2 YYREEE (reference sequence). The CDR3 has 15 amino acids. This CDR3 is CASSLGNSGANVLTF. The CDR3, as DNA: TGTGCCAGCAGCTTGGGCAACTCTGGGGCCAACGTCCTGACTTTC.

This clone has just one count. CDR3: CASSENIGYEQYF. CDR3 in DNA: TGCGCCAGCAGTGAGAACATCGGCTACGAGCAGTACTTC. V is TRBV10-2 and J is TRBJ2-7; D is uncertain. The length of the CDR3 is 13 residues. CDR1 and CDR2 (germline): WSHSY, SAAADI. V was shortened by 2 bases and J by 3 bases, with 8 bases between the two germline ends.

V is TRBV6-5 and J is TRBJ2-7, with D perhaps TRBD2 (6 bases). CDR3 length equals 13 residues. Germline V gene data show CDR1 as MNHEY and CDR2 as SVGAGI. Deletions cut 10 bases from V and 4 bases from J, with 17 bases between. The CDR3 region is CATWRGSEYEQYF. In nucleotides, the CDR3 is TGTGCCACCTGGAGGGGAAGTGAGTACGAGCAGTACTTC.

The V and J genes are TRBV29-1 and TRBJ2-7; TRBD2 matches at 9 bases. This CDR3 comprises 11 residues. Losses at the gene ends were 7 bases for V and 6 bases for J; bases not matched to a gene: 4. Germline V gives CDR1 SQVTM, CDR2 ANQGSEA. CDR3 protein: CSGGGGGEQYF. CDR3 coding DNA: TGCAGCGGCGGGGGGGGAGGCGAGCAGTACTTC.

The chain uses TRBV28 and TRBJ1-5; D gene uncertain. Trimming took 2 bases from V and 7 from J, leaving 6 bases between them. Germline loops: CDR1 MDHEN, CDR2 SYDVKM. CDR3 length: 12 amino acids. The CDR3 here is CASSLGWQPQHF. As DNA, the CDR3 is TGTGCCAGCAGTTTAGGTTGGCAGCCCCAGCATTTT.

The rearrangement joins TRBV9 to TRBJ1-3; TRBD1 is a possible D gene (6 bases). Looked up from germline, CDR1 is SGDLS and CDR2 is YYNGEE. Trimming removed 2 bases at V and 1 base at J, with 19 bases between. The CDR3 has 18 residues. In nucleotides, the CDR3 is TGTGCCAGCAGCGTCCGCGAAATAGTTCAGGGGTCTGGAAACACCATATATTTT. As protein: CASSVREIVQGSGNTIYF.

This sequence joins TRBV10-1 and TRBJ2-2, with TRBD1 matching 9 bases. In germline, CDR1 is WNHNN, CDR2 SYGVQD (reference sequence). The length of the CDR3 is 17 residues. The V and J ends lost 2 bases and 1 base, in that order; junction bases with no gene match: 5. The CDR3 is CASSESVGQGNTGELFF. CDR3 bases: TGCGCCAGCAGTGAGAGTGTGGGACAGGGGAACACCGGGGAGCTGTTTTTT.

V gene TRBV2 combines with J gene TRBJ2-3; maybe TRBD2 (6 bases). CDR1 is SNHLY and CDR2 is FYNNEI in the germline V gene. The V end was cut by 1 base, the J end by 0 bases, with 8 bases between. This CDR3 comprises 15 residues. DNA of the CDR3: TGTGCCAGCAGTGAAGGGGGGGTTAGCACAGATACGCAGTATTTT. Its protein is CASSEGGVSTDTQYF.

This clone was picked up one time. The CDR3 region is CASSYSNRNTDTQYF. The DNA of the CDR3 is TGTGCCAGCAGTTACTCGAACAGGAACACAGATACGCAGTATTTT. The chain combines TRBV6-5 with TRBJ2-3, with D possibly matching TRBD1 (5 bases). This CDR3 contains 15 residues. V lost 0 bases and J 2 bases, leaving 9 bases between the germline ends. The germline gives CDR1 MNHEY, CDR2 SVGAGI.

This rearrangement joins TRBV20-1 to TRBJ1-2; 8 bases fit TRBD1. The trim removed 3 bases at V and 6 bases at J, leaving 9 bases unmatched. Germline V gene data show CDR1 as DFQATT and CDR2 as SNEGSKA (reference sequence). This CDR3 is 14 amino acids long. The chain's CDR3 is CSASGQGLTHGYTF. The CDR3 nucleotides read TGCAGTGCTAGTGGACAGGGACTCACCCATGGCTACACCTTC.

The gene calls are TRBV5-4 and TRBJ1-1; D gene uncertain. The CDR3 is 13 residues long. V was cut by 0 bases and J by 0 bases, with 3 bases left in between. Germline assignment: CDR1 SGHNT and CDR2 YYREEE (reference sequence). CDR3 coding DNA: TGTGCCAGCAGCTTGGCCTTGAACACTGAAGCTTTCTTT. It translates to CASSLALNTEAFF.